The TCR beta chain described here comes from a study of T-cell memory formation after mild COVID-19. Notes on the study in general: Clones that contracted from day 15 to 85 had balanced CD4/CD8; later expanders were CD4+ biased.

One entry per CDR3 protein results from TCRdb running MiXCR on the 5' RACE reads. The table shows a few hundred thousand distinct CDR3 sequences, with roughly 20% occurring only once. In this sample, this clonotype turned up a few times. Its antigen is as yet unknown. The sequence was collected from a man between 18 and 29 years old who had mild COVID-19 (a few samples of this study predate the infection). Cell type and time point are not known. Source material: PBMCs or a T cell subset sorted from them (not recorded which).

CDR3 coding DNA: TGTGCCAGCAGTTCAACGCCTCTCTCCCGGGTGGAGACCCAGTACTTC. This gives the protein CASSSTPLSRVETQYF. The genes are TRBV6-2 or TRBV6-3 and TRBJ2-5; no clear D gene. The CDR3 length is 16 residues. Germline assignment: CDR1 MNHEY and CDR2 SVGEGT. V lost 4 bases to trimming and J lost 5 bases, with 20 bases between them.